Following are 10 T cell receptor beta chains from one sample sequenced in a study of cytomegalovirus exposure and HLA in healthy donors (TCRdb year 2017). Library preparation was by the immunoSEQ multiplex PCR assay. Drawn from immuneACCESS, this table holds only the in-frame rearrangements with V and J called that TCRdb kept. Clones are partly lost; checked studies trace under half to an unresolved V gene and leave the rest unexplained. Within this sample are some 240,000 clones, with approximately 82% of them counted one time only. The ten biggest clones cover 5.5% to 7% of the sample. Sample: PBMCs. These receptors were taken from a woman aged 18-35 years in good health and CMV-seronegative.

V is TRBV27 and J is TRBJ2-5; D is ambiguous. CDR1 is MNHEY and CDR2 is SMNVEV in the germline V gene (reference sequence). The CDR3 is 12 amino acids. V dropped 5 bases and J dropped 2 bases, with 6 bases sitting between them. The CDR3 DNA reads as TGTGCCAGCAGTGACGGGCAAGAGACCCAGTACTTC. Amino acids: CASSDGQETQYF.

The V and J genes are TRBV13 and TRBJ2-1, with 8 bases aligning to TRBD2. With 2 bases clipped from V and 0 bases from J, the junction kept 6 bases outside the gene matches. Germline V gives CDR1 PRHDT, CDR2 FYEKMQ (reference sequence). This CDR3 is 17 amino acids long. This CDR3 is CASSLRSLADSYNEQFF. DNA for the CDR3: TGTGCCAGCAGCTTACGGTCACTAGCGGACTCCTACAATGAGCAGTTCTTC. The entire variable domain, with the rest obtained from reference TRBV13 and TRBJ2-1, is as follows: AAGVIQSPRHLIKEKRETATLKCYPIPRHDTVYWYQQGPGQDPQFLISFYEKMQSDKGSIPDRFSAQQFSDYHSELNMSSLELGDSALYFCASSLRSLADSYNEQFFGPGTRLTVL.

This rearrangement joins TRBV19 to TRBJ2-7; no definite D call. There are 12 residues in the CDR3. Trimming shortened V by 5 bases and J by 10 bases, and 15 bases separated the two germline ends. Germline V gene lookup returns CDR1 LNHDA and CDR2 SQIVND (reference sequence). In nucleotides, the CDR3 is TGTGCCAGTAGTCCCGGGCCCACAGTACAGTACTTC. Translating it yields CASSPGPTVQYF.

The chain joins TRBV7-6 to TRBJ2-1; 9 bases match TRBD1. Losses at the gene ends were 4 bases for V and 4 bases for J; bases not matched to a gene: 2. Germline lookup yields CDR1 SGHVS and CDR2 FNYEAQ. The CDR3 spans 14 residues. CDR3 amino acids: CASSWDRAYNEQFF. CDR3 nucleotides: TGTGCCAGCAGCTGGGACAGGGCTTACAATGAGCAGTTCTTC.

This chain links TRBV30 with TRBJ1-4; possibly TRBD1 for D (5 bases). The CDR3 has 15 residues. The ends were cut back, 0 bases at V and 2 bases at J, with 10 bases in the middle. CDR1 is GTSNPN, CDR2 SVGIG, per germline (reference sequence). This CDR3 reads CAWSVGGKTNEKLFF. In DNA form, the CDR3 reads TGTGCCTGGAGTGTCGGGGGGAAGACTAATGAAAAACTGTTTTTT.

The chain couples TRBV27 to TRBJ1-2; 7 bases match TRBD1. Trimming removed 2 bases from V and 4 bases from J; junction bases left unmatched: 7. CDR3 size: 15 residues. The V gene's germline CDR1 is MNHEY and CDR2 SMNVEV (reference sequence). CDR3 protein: CASSLSRGAGYGYTF. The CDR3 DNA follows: TGTGCCAGCAGTTTAAGCAGGGGGGCGGGCTATGGCTACACCTTC.

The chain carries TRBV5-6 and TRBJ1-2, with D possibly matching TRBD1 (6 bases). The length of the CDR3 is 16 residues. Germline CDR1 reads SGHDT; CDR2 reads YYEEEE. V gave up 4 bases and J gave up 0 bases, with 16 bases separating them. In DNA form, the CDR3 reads TGTGCCAGCAGCAAGCCCGGGACAAGAGCTAACTATGGCTACACCTTC. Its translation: CASSKPGTRANYGYTF.

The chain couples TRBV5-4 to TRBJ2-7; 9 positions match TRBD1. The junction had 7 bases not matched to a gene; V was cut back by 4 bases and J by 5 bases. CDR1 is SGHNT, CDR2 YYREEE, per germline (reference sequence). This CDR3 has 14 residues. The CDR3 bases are TGTGCCAGCAGCGCCGGGACAGGGTTCCACGAGCAGTACTTC. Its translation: CASSAGTGFHEQYF. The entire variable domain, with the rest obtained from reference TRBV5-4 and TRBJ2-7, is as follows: ETGVTQSPTHLIKTRGQQVTLRCSSQSGHNTVSWYQQALGQGPQFIFQYYREEENGRGNFPPRFSGLQFPNYSSELNVNALELDDSALYLCASSAGTGFHEQYFGPGTRLTVT.

CDR3 sequence reads: CASSPQGPSYNEQFF. DNA for the CDR3: TGTGCCAGCAGTCCACAGGGACCCTCCTACAATGAGCAGTTCTTC. The rearrangement links TRBV6-5 to TRBJ2-1, with D possibly TRBD1 on 6 matching bases. CDR3 size: 15 residues. Germline V CDR1 and CDR2: MNHEY, SVGAGI. Trimming left V 5 bases short and J 0 bases short, with 11 bases between.

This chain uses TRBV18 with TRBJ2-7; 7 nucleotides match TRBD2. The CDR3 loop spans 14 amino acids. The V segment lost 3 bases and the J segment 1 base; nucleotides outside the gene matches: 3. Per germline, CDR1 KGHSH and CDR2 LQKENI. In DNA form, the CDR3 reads TGTGCCAGCTCACCCTCGGGGGGATCCTACGAGCAGTACTTC. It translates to CASSPSGGSYEQYF.